This is a list of T cell receptor beta chains from one sample in a study of shared clonotypes between healthy human individuals. Repertoires were generated with immunoSEQ multiplex PCR, while TCRdb's copy carries only in-frame clones and drops some. This table has more than 500,000 clones, roughly 95% appearing once. The specimen was naive CD8+ T cells sorted from blood. These TCRs come from a woman in her 30s in good health. Both conserved end residues are part of each CDR3. Fields, in order: CDR3 DNA, CDR3 protein, clone size, J gene, D gene, V gene. D genes are given only for firm matches. A clone size is listed for some rows: how often the clone was seen (once, few, many), or a class if it is expanded.

TGTGCCACCTTCCCGTCGGGGACCTCTAAGGGTGAAAAACTGTTTTTT,CATFPSGTSKGEKLFF,.,TRBJ1-4,.,TRBV10-3
TGTGCCATCGGGTTGACTAGCGGAAAATACGAGCAGTACTTC,CAIGLTSGKYEQYF,.,TRBJ2-7,TRBD2,TRBV10-3
TGTGCCAGCAGCGGGGGACAGGGAAGAGTCGGCTATGGCTACACCTTC,CASSGGQGRVGYGYTF,.,TRBJ1-2,TRBD1,TRBV9
TGTGCCATCAGTGAGGCCGGTCCGGAGACCCAGTACTTC,CAISEAGPETQYF,.,TRBJ2-5,.,TRBV10-3
TGTGCCAGCAGCGGCGGGCCGGGTGCCTACGAGCAGTACTTC,CASSGGPGAYEQYF,.,TRBJ2-7,.,TRBV7-8
TGCGCCAGCAGTTATAAACAGTATGGCTACACCTTC,CASSYKQYGYTF,.,TRBJ1-2,.,TRBV5-1
TGCAGCGTGCGGGGAGATAACTATGGCTACACCTTC,CSVRGDNYGYTF,.,TRBJ1-2,.,TRBV29-1
TGTGCCAGCAGCTCCCGGGACTCCCGGGGGGAGCAGTACTTC,CASSSRDSRGEQYF,.,TRBJ2-7,.,TRBV7-6
TGTGCCAGCAGTTTAACCGGGACTAGCGGTTCCGAGCAGTACTTC,CASSLTGTSGSEQYF,.,TRBJ2-7,TRBD2,TRBV27
TGTGCCAGCAGTTACCCCGGGAGGGGAGCCAACGTCCTGACTTTC,CASSYPGRGANVLTF,.,TRBJ2-6,TRBD2,TRBV6-6
TGTGCCAGCAGCTCGATGCAGCGGGAGGGCAATGAGCAGTTCTTC,CASSSMQREGNEQFF,.,TRBJ2-1,TRBD2,TRBV11-2
TGTGCCAGCAGCTTCTTAGATACGGGGGCCGGGGAGCTGTTTTTT,CASSFLDTGAGELFF,once,TRBJ2-2,.,TRBV7-9
TGTGCCAGTAGTATAGTGGCGGAGGGCCACGAGCAGTACTTC,CASSIVAEGHEQYF,.,TRBJ2-7,.,TRBV19
TGTGCCTGGAGTGTACTAGACAGGGCGAATTCACCCCTCCACTTT,CAWSVLDRANSPLHF,once,TRBJ1-6,TRBD1,TRBV30
TGTGCCAGCACCAGGAGGGCGGTCGTAGGCATTCAGTACTTC,CASTRRAVVGIQYF,.,TRBJ2-4,.,TRBV28
TGCAGCGTTGCAGGGGGCGCGGTGCCTGGCACTGAAGCTTTCTTT,CSVAGGAVPGTEAFF,.,TRBJ1-1,TRBD1,TRBV29-1
TGTGCCCTCAACCCGAACAGCCGGACAAATGAGCAGTTCTTC,CALNPNSRTNEQFF,.,TRBJ2-1,.,TRBV7-9
TGTGCCAGCAGTTTTGCGGGGGACTACGAGCAGTACTTC,CASSFAGDYEQYF,.,TRBJ2-7,TRBD2,TRBV27
TGTGCCAGCAGCTTAGGACAGGGAGCAATCCGTGGCTACACCTTC,CASSLGQGAIRGYTF,once,TRBJ1-2,TRBD1,TRBV11-2
TGTGCCAGCAGCACTCCTAGAGGCGGCTCCTACGAGCAGTACTTC,CASSTPRGGSYEQYF,.,TRBJ2-7,.,TRBV27
TGTGCCAGCAGCTCGAGTGGGGACAGCTCCTACGAGCAGTACTTC,CASSSSGDSSYEQYF,once,TRBJ2-7,TRBD1,TRBV9
TGCGCCAGCAGCCAAGATCCGTCCAGGGGTGTTGAGACCCAGTACTTC,CASSQDPSRGVETQYF,.,TRBJ2-5,.,TRBV4-1
TGTGCCAGCAGTTTAACAGGGTCGAGCACTGAAGCTTTCTTT,CASSLTGSSTEAFF,once,TRBJ1-1,.,TRBV27
TGCGCCAGCAGCCAGCGACTAGCGGGAACCTACGAGCAGTACTTC,CASSQRLAGTYEQYF,.,TRBJ2-7,TRBD2,TRBV5-1
TGTGCCAGCAGCCACATGGGGGAGCTGTTTTTT,CASSHMGELFF,.,TRBJ2-2,.,TRBV16
TGTGCCAGCAGCTTCGGGGCTGACTACACCTTC,CASSFGADYTF,.,TRBJ1-2,.,TRBV7-9
TGTGCCAGTAGTTCCCGACTAGCGGAGGATCCCCACGAGCAGTACTTC,CASSSRLAEDPHEQYF,.,TRBJ2-7,TRBD2,TRBV19
TGTGCCACCCAGGTCCAGCCCTACGAGCAGTACTTC,CATQVQPYEQYF,.,TRBJ2-7,.,TRBV28
TGTGCCAGCAGCCCAATCGGGACTTTCTACGAGCAGTACTTC,CASSPIGTFYEQYF,.,TRBJ2-7,.,TRBV28
TGTGCCAGCCTCCCCGAGACGGTAATGAACACTGAAGCTTTCTTT,CASLPETVMNTEAFF,.,TRBJ1-1,.,TRBV6-6
TGTGCCAGCAGCGTAGCGGCAGGGGCCTACGAGCAGTACTTC,CASSVAAGAYEQYF,.,TRBJ2-7,.,TRBV9
TGTGCCAGCAGCCCCCGAGGGGGAGGTACCGCCTACGAGCAGTACTTC,CASSPRGGGTAYEQYF,.,TRBJ2-7,.,TRBV5-8
TGTGCCTGGAGTACGGGGGAGAGCAACTACAATGAGCAGTTCTTC,CAWSTGESNYNEQFF,.,TRBJ2-1,.,TRBV30
TGTGCCAGCAAACGGGACTGGGGAAATCAGCCCCAGCATTTT,CASKRDWGNQPQHF,.,TRBJ1-5,.,TRBV28
TGTGCCAGCAGTGGCGACAGGCGTACTGAAGCTTTCTTT,CASSGDRRTEAFF,.,TRBJ1-1,.,TRBV25-1